These 27 T cell receptor beta chains share one sample of origin, sequenced in a study of CD8+ T cells in alopecia areata. Reverse transcription of extracted RNA yielded cDNA, which provided the sequencing template. Only in-frame clones appear in the TCRdb table, and some are missing; sequencing was by immunoSEQ multiplex PCR. The repertoire holds 140,000 to 150,000 clones, with 80% to 90% as singletons. The source was CD8+ T cells sorted from blood, collected at week 0. The receptors come from a human donor with alopecia areata.

The chain couples TRBV5-1 to TRBJ2-5; no clear D gene. Trimming shortened V by 0 bases and J by 4 bases, and 10 bases separated the two germline ends. The length of the CDR3 is 14 residues. Germline CDR1 is SGHRS and CDR2 is YFSETQ. The CDR3 DNA reads as TGCGCCAGCAGCTTGGAGCCACAACCAGAGACCCAGTACTTC. Residues: CASSLEPQPETQYF. Using reference TRBV5-1 and TRBJ2-5 for the parts outside the CDR3, the full variable domain is KAGVTQTPRYLIKTRGQQVTLSCSPISGHRSVSWYQQTPGQGLQFLFEYFSETQRNKGNFPGRFSGRQFSNSRSEMNVSTLELGDSALYLCASSLEPQPETQYFGPGTRLLVL.

The chain links TRBV18 to TRBJ2-3, with TRBD1 matching over 8 bases. Germline trimming cut 0 bases from V and 5 bases from J; bases unmatched to any gene: 4. Germline lookup yields CDR1 KGHSH and CDR2 LQKENI. CDR3 length: 15 residues. The CDR3 reads CASSPPSRGRDTQYF. The CDR3 DNA sequence: TGTGCCAGCTCACCACCGTCCAGGGGGCGAGATACGCAGTATTTT.

This clone was counted once. This chain links TRBV2 with TRBJ2-4, with D maybe TRBD2 (5 bases). Germline assignment: CDR1 SNHLY and CDR2 FYNNEI. V lost 11 bases to trimming and J lost 1 base, with 12 bases between them. The CDR3 extends over 13 amino acids. CDR3: CASGEFAKNIQYF. CDR3 DNA sequence: TGTGCCTCTGGGGAGTTTGCCAAAAACATTCAGTACTTC.

The genes are TRBV2 and TRBJ1-5; no reliable D call. Germline loops: CDR1 SNHLY, CDR2 FYNNEI. CDR3 length equals 13 residues. V was trimmed by 7 bases and J by 0 bases, leaving 7 bases between them. CDR3 nucleotide sequence: TGTGCCAGCAACGATCATAGCAATCAGCCCCAGCATTTT. Amino acid sequence: CASNDHSNQPQHF.

V and J are TRBV6-4 and TRBJ2-1, with 11 bases lining up with TRBD2. The V segment lost 6 bases and the J segment 7 bases; nucleotides outside the gene matches: 8. CDR3 length equals 15 residues. CDR1 MRHNA and CDR2 SNTAGT come from the germline V gene. In DNA form, the CDR3 reads TGTGCCAGCAGCCAAACTAGCGGGAGTATTAATGAGCAGTTCTTC. It yields the protein CASSQTSGSINEQFF.

The chain has TRBV9 and TRBJ2-5, with D maybe TRBD1 (5 bases). The J call is in doubt because the DNA end fits TRBJ2-7 better. This CDR3 spans 11 amino acids. Looked up from germline, CDR1 is SGDLS and CDR2 is YYNGEE. The CDR3 here is CASSAGNEQYF. DNA of the CDR3: TGTGCCAGCAGCGCAGGGAACGAGCAGTACTTC.

The chain combines TRBV29-1 with TRBJ2-5, with 8 nucleotides matching TRBD1. CDR3 length: 13 amino acids. CDR1 is SQVTM and CDR2 is ANQGSEA in the germline V gene. V shed 1 base and J 3 bases; nucleotides not matched to a gene: 1. The chain's CDR3 is CSVEVQGEETQYF. The DNA of the CDR3 is TGCAGCGTTGAAGTACAGGGGGAAGAGACCCAGTACTTC.

The J gene is TRBJ2-1, the V gene TRBV5-6; D is ambiguous. The germline V and J ends were trimmed by 3 bases and 0 bases, with 13 bases remaining between them. Germline assignment: CDR1 SGHDT and CDR2 YYEEEE. The CDR3 sequence is 16 residues long. CDR3 DNA: TGTGCCAGCAGCTCGCCAGACCGGAGCTCCTACAATGAGCAGTTCTTC. As protein: CASSSPDRSSYNEQFF.

The rearrangement joins TRBV27 to TRBJ2-2, with TRBD1 matching 7 bases. This CDR3 has 16 residues. Germline V gene lookup returns CDR1 MNHEY and CDR2 SMNVEV (reference sequence). V shed 3 bases and J 0 bases; nucleotides not matched to a gene: 4. CDR3 amino acids: CASSFSQGSNTGELFF. CDR3 DNA sequence: TGTGCCAGCAGTTTCTCACAGGGGTCGAACACCGGGGAGCTGTTTTTT.

This clone was seen only once. The rearrangement joins TRBV4-2 to TRBJ2-1; D possibly corresponds to TRBD1 (6 bases). The CDR3 consists of 13 residues. With 4 bases removed from V and 10 bases from J, the gap between germline ends came to 14 bases. Germline V lookup: CDR1 LGHNA, CDR2 YNFKEQ. Written as DNA, the CDR3 is TGTGCCAGCAGCCCCCCAGGGGTACCCGAGCAGTTCTTC. Amino acids: CASSPPGVPEQFF.

To note about this clone: Other DNA sequences in this specimen translate into the identical CDR3. This rearrangement joins TRBV5-1 to TRBJ2-6; D remains ambiguous. With 0 bases removed from V and 0 bases from J, the gap between germline ends came to 4 bases. Germline loops: CDR1 SGHRS, CDR2 YFSETQ. The CDR3 covers 15 residues. The CDR3 region has the DNA TGCGCCAGCAGCTTGGGCGACTCTGGGGCCAACGTCCTGACTTTC. It yields the protein CASSLGDSGANVLTF.

The V call is TRBV6-1, the J call TRBJ2-5; the D gene is possibly TRBD1 (5 bases). The assigned J gene may be wrong: the sequence end matches TRBJ2-7 better. The CDR3 totals 12 residues. Germline loops: CDR1 MNHNS, CDR2 SASEGT. For the CDR3, the DNA is TGTGCCACTTTTGACAGCATCTACGAGCAGTACTTC. Protein sequence: CATFDSIYEQYF.

The chain combines TRBV7-2 with TRBJ2-1, with 10 bases aligning to TRBD2. The J segment lost 3 bases and the V segment lost 4 bases, leaving 6 bases of the junction unmatched. CDR1 is SGHTA and CDR2 is FQGNSA in the germline V gene. The CDR3 loop spans 16 amino acids. CDR3 amino acids: CASSSLAGGFYNEQFF. CDR3 sequence (DNA): TGTGCCAGCAGCTCCTTAGCGGGGGGATTCTACAATGAGCAGTTCTTC.

The chain couples TRBV30 to TRBJ1-1; TRBD1 matches at 7 bases. The germline gives CDR1 GTSNPN, CDR2 SVGIG (reference sequence). With 4 bases clipped from V and 0 bases from J, the junction kept 5 bases outside the gene matches. The CDR3 runs to 14 residues. This chain's CDR3 is CAWIPGTVNTEAFF. CDR3 DNA: TGTGCCTGGATTCCAGGGACAGTGAACACTGAAGCTTTCTTT.

This chain uses TRBV7-9 with TRBJ2-1; a possible D gene is TRBD2 (5 bases). There are 13 residues in the CDR3. Trimming cost V 5 bases and J 10 bases, with 15 bases left between them. Germline assignment: CDR1 SEHNR and CDR2 FQNEAQ (reference sequence). This CDR3 reads CASSRPEGSEQFF. CDR3 in DNA: TGTGCCAGCAGCCGACCAGAGGGTAGCGAGCAGTTCTTC.

Concerning this clone: Compared with germline, one end of the junction differs, possibly owing to a read error. This sequence joins TRBV4-1 and TRBJ2-1; D remains unclear. The CDR3 loop spans 13 amino acids. Per germline, CDR1 MGHRA and CDR2 YSYEKL. The CDR3 here is CASSQMRYNEQFF. The CDR3 DNA reads as TGTGCCAGCAGCCAAATGCGATACAATGAGCAGTTCTTC.

The chain recombines TRBV6-5 with TRBJ1-2, with unresolved D. Germline CDR1 is MNHEY and CDR2 is SVGAGI. The V gene lost 5 bases and the J gene lost 5 bases, with 12 bases spanning the gap. There are 13 residues in the CDR3. The DNA for the CDR3 is TGTGCCAGCAGTCCGTCGGAGGGTTATGGCTACACCTTC. It encodes CASSPSEGYGYTF.

Only one count was recorded for this clone. The J gene is TRBJ2-1, the V gene TRBV29-1, with TRBD2 matching 9 bases. This CDR3 spans 14 amino acids. The germline CDR1 and CDR2 sequences are SQVTM and ANQGSEA. V was pared by 6 bases and J by 7 bases, with 10 bases of the junction left unmatched. The CDR3 coding sequence is TGCAGCGTCGTAGCGGGAGAGATGTGGAATGAGCAGTTCTTC. Its translation: CSVVAGEMWNEQFF.

Regarding this clone: A read error may produce the germline difference seen at one junction end. V gene TRBV5-1 combines with J gene TRBJ1-4, with 7 bases fitting TRBD1. This CDR3 spans 15 amino acids. CDR1 SGHRS and CDR2 YFSETQ come from the germline V gene. The CDR3 bases are TGTGCCAGCAGCTTGACGACAGGGTTAAAAGAAAAACTGTTTTTT. This encodes CASSLTTGLKEKLFF. Together with reference TRBV5-1 and TRBJ1-4, the CDR3 gives the full variable domain: KAGVTQTPRYLIKTRGQQVTLSCSPISGHRSVSWYQQTPGQGLQFLFEYFSETQRNKGNFPGRFSGRQFSNSRSEMNVSTLELGDSALYLCASSLTTGLKEKLFFGSGTQLSVL.

This clone has more than one count but fewer than ten. The genes are TRBV10-2 and TRBJ2-1; TRBD2 matches 7 bases. This CDR3 spans 14 amino acids. J lost 6 bases, V lost 8 bases, and 10 bases had no gene match. Germline-derived CDR1 and CDR2 are WSHSY and SAAADI. CDR3 sequence (DNA): TGCGCCAGCGGGGCGGGAGTCATAAGCAATGAGCAGTTCTTC. Amino acids: CASGAGVISNEQFF.

The CDR3 sequence is CASSFLSGGDVYEQYF. The CDR3 DNA is TGTGCCAGCAGTTTCTTGAGCGGGGGGGACGTCTACGAGCAGTACTTC. V usage is TRBV27 and J usage is TRBJ2-7, with 10 bases fitting TRBD2. Trimming at V came to 3 bases and at J to 3 bases, leaving 8 bases not matched to a gene. The CDR3 has 16 amino acids. Germline CDR1 is MNHEY and CDR2 is SMNVEV (reference sequence).

The chain joins TRBV5-1 to TRBJ1-2; D not certain. V was clipped by 0 bases and J by 6 bases, with 12 bases between them. Germline lookup yields CDR1 SGHRS and CDR2 YFSETQ. CDR3 length: 14 residues. CDR3 sequence (DNA): TGCGCCAGCAGCTTGGTGGCGGGAGAAAATGGCTACACCTTC. Translation gives CASSLVAGENGYTF. The variable domain in full, with the rest retrieved from reference TRBV5-1 and TRBJ1-2, is KAGVTQTPRYLIKTRGQQVTLSCSPISGHRSVSWYQQTPGQGLQFLFEYFSETQRNKGNFPGRFSGRQFSNSRSEMNVSTLELGDSALYLCASSLVAGENGYTFGSGTRLTVV.

This chain joins TRBV9 and TRBJ2-2, with 7 nucleotides matching TRBD1. Losses at the gene ends were 4 bases for V and 2 bases for J; bases not matched to a gene: 14. CDR3 length: 18 amino acids. Germline V CDR1 and CDR2: SGDLS, YYNGEE. The CDR3 protein is CASSTPGSGTANTGELFF. The DNA of the CDR3 is TGTGCCAGCAGCACCCCGGGGTCCGGGACAGCCAACACCGGGGAGCTGTTTTTT.

This clone has a single count. The J gene is TRBJ2-7, the V gene TRBV7-2; a possible D gene is TRBD1 (6 bases). The length of the CDR3 is 14 residues. Per germline, CDR1 SGHTA and CDR2 FQGNSA. Between the trimmed V and J ends, which lost 1 base and 3 bases, there was a span of 10 bases. Written as DNA, the CDR3 is TGTGCCAGCAGCTTAGTAGTAGGGGGCTACGAGCAGTACTTC. Its translation: CASSLVVGGYEQYF.

The chain uses TRBV19 and TRBJ2-7; tentatively, D is TRBD1 (6 bases). The V end was cut by 5 bases, the J end by 6 bases, with 20 bases between. The CDR3 is 15 residues long. Germline V lookup: CDR1 LNHDA, CDR2 SQIVND (reference sequence). CDR3 amino acids: CASSAAHRDLGEQYF. CDR3 DNA: TGTGCCAGTAGTGCCGCCCACAGGGATTTGGGCGAGCAGTACTTC.

The genes are TRBV7-9 and TRBJ1-4; TRBD1 might be the D (5 bases). Germline assignment: CDR1 SEHNR and CDR2 FQNEAQ (reference sequence). The CDR3 is 14 amino acids. Trimming cost V 2 bases and J 14 bases, with 18 bases left between them. DNA for the CDR3: TGTGCCAGCAGCTTATCAGGGTCCGTCGTGGGGCTGTTTTTT. Its protein is CASSLSGSVVGLFF.

The chain recombines TRBV29-1 with TRBJ2-1; D is unresolved. V lost 2 bases and J 4 bases, leaving 21 bases between the germline ends. CDR3 length: 17 amino acids. In germline, CDR1 is SQVTM, CDR2 ANQGSEA. The CDR3 is CSVERLVYRGPYNEQFF. Written as DNA, the CDR3 is TGCAGCGTTGAAAGGTTGGTGTACAGAGGACCTTACAATGAGCAGTTCTTC.